The clone carrying this TCR beta chain was observed once. No antigen is known for it. The entry originates in a study of regulatory T cells in long-lasting Graves disease. Stated time point: persistent/refractory GD, antithyroid drugs over 5 years with positive TRAb. Scientists built the TCR library using RNA that was extracted from PBMCs. Libraries of TCR beta came from iRepertoire HTBI primers plus Arm-PCR of CDR3 regions. TCRdb re-called the multiplex PCR reads with MiXCR, one entry per CDR3 protein. The table shows around 340,000 distinct CDR3 sequences, with about 20% occurring only once. Findings and caveats of the study: There was favoring of TRBV28, TRBJ1-2 and TRBJ2-5 in persistent disease.

V dropped 4 bases and J dropped 5; count of bases not matched to a gene: 8. This CDR3 contains 16 residues. Per germline, CDR1 SGHTA and CDR2 FQGNSA. The sequencing used peripheral blood mononuclear cells (PBMCs), collected when the disease was refractory, from a patient treated with antithyroid drugs. This receptor was obtained from a female donor with Graves disease. The chain is built from TRBV7-2 and TRBJ2-5; TRBD2 aligns across 12 bases. In DNA form, the CDR3 reads TGTGCCAGCAGCTCCCAGACTAGCGGGAGTTGGGAGACCCAGTACTTC. As protein: CASSSQTSGSWETQYF.